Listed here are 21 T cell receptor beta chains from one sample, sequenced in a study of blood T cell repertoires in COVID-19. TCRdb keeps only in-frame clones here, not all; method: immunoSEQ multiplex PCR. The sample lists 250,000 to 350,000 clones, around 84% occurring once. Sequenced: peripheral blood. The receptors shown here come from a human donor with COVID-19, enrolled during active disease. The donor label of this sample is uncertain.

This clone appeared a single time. CDR3 region: CASSLVVGQETQYF. In DNA form, the CDR3 reads TGTGCCAGCAGCTTGGTAGTTGGCCAAGAGACCCAGTACTTC. This chain uses TRBV5-6 with TRBJ2-5; D uncertain. The ends were cut back, 0 bases at V and 1 base at J, with 7 bases in the middle. Germline V lookup: CDR1 SGHDT, CDR2 YYEEEE. The CDR3 covers 14 residues.

The CDR3 sequence: CASSREGEGNSPLHF. CDR3 DNA sequence: TGTGCCAGCAGCCGAGAGGGAGAAGGGAATTCACCCCTCCACTTT. The J gene is TRBJ1-6, the V gene TRBV7-8; D is unresolved. CDR3 length: 15 amino acids. Looked up from germline, CDR1 is SGHVS and CDR2 is FQNEAQ. The V end lost 5 bases, the J end lost 7 bases, and 15 bases lay between the germline ends.

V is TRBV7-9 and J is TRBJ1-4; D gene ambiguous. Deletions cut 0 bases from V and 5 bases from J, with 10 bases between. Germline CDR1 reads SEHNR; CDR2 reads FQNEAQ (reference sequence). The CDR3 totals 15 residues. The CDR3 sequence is CASSLAKRENEKLFF. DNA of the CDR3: TGTGCCAGCAGCTTAGCGAAGCGGGAGAATGAAAAACTGTTTTTT.

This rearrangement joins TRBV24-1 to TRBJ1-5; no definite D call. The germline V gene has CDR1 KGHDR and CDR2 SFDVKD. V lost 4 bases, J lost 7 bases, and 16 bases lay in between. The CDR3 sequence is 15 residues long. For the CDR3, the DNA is TGTGCCACCAGTGACCCTGGCCAGGCTGGACAGCCCCAGCATTTT. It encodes CATSDPGQAGQPQHF.

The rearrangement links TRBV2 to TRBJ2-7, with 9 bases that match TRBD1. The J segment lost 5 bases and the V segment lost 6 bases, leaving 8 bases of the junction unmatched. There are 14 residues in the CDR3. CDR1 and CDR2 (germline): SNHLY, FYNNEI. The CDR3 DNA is TGTGCCAGCAGAGCCGGGACAGGGAATGACGAGCAGTACTTC. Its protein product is CASRAGTGNDEQYF.

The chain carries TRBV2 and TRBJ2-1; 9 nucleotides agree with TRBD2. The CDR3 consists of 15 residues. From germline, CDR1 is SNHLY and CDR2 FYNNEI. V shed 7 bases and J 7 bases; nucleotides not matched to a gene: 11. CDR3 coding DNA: TGTGCCAGCAAAATCGCTAGCGGGGTTATAAATGAGCAGTTCTTC. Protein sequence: CASKIASGVINEQFF. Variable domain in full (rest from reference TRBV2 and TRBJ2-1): EPEVTQTPSHQVTQMGQEVILRCVPISNHLYFYWYRQILGQKVEFLVSFYNNEISEKSEIFDDQFSVERPDGSNFTLKIRSTKLEDSAMYFCASKIASGVINEQFFGPGTRLTVL.

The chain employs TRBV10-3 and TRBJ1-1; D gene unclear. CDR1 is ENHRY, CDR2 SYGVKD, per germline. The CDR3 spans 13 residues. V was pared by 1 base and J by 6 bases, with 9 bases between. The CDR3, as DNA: TGTGCCATCAGTGAGTTCACAGACGCTGAAGCTTTCTTT. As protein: CAISEFTDAEAFF.

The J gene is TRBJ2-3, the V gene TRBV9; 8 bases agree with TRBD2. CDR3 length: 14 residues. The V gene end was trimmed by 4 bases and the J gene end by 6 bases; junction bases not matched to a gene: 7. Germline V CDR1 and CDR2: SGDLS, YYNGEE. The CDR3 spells CASSRGTRGDTQYF. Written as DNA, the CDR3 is TGTGCCAGCAGCCGCGGGACTAGAGGGGATACGCAGTATTTT. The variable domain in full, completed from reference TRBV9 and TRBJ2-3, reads DSGVTQTPKHLITATGQRVTLRCSPRSGDLSVYWYQQSLDQGLQFLIQYYNGEERAKGNILERFSAQQFPDLHSELNLSSLELGDSALYFCASSRGTRGDTQYFGPGTRLTVL.

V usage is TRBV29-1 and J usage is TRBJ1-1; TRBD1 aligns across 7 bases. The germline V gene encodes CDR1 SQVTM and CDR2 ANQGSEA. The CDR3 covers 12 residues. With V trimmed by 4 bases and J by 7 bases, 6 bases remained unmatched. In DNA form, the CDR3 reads TGCAGCGTTGTCATAGGGACAGTTGAAGCTTTCTTT. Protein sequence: CSVVIGTVEAFF.

The chain's CDR3 is CASRREVGTEAFF. In nucleotides, the CDR3 is TGTGCCAGCAGACGAGAGGTGGGCACTGAAGCTTTCTTT. The chain carries TRBV7-9 and TRBJ1-1; no clear D. This CDR3 has 13 amino acids. The V end was cut by 6 bases, the J end by 4 bases, with 12 bases between. The germline V gene encodes CDR1 SEHNR and CDR2 FQNEAQ (reference sequence).

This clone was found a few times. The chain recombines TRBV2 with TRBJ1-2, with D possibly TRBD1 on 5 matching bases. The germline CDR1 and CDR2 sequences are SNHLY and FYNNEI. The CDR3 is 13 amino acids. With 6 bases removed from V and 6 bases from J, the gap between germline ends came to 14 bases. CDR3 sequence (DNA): TGTGCCAGCAGACTGGCGGGGGGACATGGCTACACCTTC. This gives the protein CASRLAGGHGYTF.

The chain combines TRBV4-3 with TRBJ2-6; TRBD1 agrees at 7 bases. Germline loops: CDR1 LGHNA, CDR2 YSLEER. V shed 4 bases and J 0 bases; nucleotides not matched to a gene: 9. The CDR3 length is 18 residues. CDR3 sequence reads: CASSLRPTGSSGANVLTF. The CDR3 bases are TGCGCCAGCAGCCTACGACCGACAGGGAGCTCTGGGGCCAACGTCCTGACTTTC.

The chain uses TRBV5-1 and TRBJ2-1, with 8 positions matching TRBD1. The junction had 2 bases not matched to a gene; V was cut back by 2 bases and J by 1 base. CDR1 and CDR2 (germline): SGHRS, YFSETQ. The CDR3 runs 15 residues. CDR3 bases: TGCGCCAGCAGCTTAACAGGGGGGTCCTACAATGAGCAGTTCTTC. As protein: CASSLTGGSYNEQFF.

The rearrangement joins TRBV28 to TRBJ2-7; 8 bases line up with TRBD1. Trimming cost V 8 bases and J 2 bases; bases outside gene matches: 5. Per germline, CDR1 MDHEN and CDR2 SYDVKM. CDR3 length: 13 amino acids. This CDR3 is CASAGTGPYEQYF. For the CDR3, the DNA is TGTGCCAGCGCCGGGACAGGCCCCTACGAGCAGTACTTC.

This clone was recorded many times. The CDR3 region is CASSLTGGLYNSPLHF. In nucleotides, the CDR3 is TGTGCCAGCAGTTTAACGGGGGGCCTCTATAATTCACCCCTCCACTTT. The rearrangement uses TRBV27 and TRBJ1-6; D may be TRBD1 (6 bases). The CDR3 has 16 residues. Germline assignment: CDR1 MNHEY and CDR2 SMNVEV (reference sequence). The V end was cut by 2 bases, the J end by 3 bases, with 11 bases between.

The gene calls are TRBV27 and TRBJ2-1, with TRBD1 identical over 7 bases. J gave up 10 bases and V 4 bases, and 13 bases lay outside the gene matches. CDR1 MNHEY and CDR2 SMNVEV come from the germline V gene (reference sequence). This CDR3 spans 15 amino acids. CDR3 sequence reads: CASSSLTGLTSEQFF. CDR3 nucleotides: TGTGCCAGCAGTTCTCTGACAGGGTTAACATCAGAGCAGTTCTTC.

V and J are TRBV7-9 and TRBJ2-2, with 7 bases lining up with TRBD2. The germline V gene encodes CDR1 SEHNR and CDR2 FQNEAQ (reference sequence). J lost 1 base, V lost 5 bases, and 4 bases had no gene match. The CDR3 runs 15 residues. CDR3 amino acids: CASSVPGGNTGELFF. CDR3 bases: TGTGCCAGCAGCGTCCCGGGGGGGAACACCGGGGAGCTGTTTTTT.

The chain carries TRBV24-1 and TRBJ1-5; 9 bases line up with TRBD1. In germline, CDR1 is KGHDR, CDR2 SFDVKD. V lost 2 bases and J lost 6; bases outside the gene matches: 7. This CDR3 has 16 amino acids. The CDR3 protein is CATSDSAGQGGQPQHF. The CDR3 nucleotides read TGTGCCACCAGTGATTCCGCGGGACAGGGAGGTCAGCCCCAGCATTTT.

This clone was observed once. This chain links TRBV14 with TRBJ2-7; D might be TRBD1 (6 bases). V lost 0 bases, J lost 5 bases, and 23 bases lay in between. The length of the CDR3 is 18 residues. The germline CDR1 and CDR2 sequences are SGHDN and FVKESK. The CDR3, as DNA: TGTGCCAGCAGCCAAGACTTAGGGGGAAGAATACAGCTCCACGAGCAGTACTTC. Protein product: CASSQDLGGRIQLHEQYF.

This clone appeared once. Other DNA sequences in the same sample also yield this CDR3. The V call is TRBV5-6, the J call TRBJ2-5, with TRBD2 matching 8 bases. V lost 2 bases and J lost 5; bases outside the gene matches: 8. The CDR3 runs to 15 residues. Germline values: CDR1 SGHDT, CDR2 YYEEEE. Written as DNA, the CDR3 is TGTGCCAGCAGCTTAGCGGGGGCAGGCAGGGAGACCCAGTACTTC. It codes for CASSLAGAGRETQYF.

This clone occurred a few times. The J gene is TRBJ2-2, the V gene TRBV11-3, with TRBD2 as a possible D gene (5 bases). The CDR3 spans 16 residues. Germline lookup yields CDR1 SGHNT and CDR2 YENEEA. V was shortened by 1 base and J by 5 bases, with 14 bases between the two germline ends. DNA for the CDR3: TGTGCCAGCAGCTTAGTATCCTCGACGGGAACCGGGGAGCTGTTTTTT. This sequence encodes CASSLVSSTGTGELFF.